The 15 T cell receptor beta chains given below trace back to one sample, sequenced in a study of blood T cell repertoires in COVID-19. The repertoire was sequenced with immunoSEQ multiplex PCR; TCRdb's copy has only in-frame clones and lacks some. The sample holds 250,000 or so clones, roughly nine tenths seen once. The specimen sequenced was peripheral blood. These receptors were collected from a man aged 35-49 years with active or convalescent COVID-19.

This rearrangement joins TRBV24-1 to TRBJ2-6, with a possible D match to TRBD2 (6 bases). The CDR3 runs to 12 residues. Germline-derived CDR1 and CDR2 are KGHDR and SFDVKD. V was trimmed by 9 bases and J by 5 bases, leaving 7 bases between them. The CDR3, as DNA: TGTGCCACCGGCGGGAGGGCCAACGTCCTGACTTTC. This gives the protein CATGGRANVLTF.

CDR3 sequence (DNA): TGTGCCAGCAGCCCCCCCGAACGGCGGGGGAGCAATGAGCAGTTCTTC. This gives the protein CASSPPERRGSNEQFF. The chain carries TRBV11-3 and TRBJ2-1, with TRBD2 matching 7 bases. Losses at the gene ends were 5 bases for V and 6 bases for J; bases not matched to a gene: 13. Germline V gene lookup returns CDR1 SGHNT and CDR2 YENEEA. The CDR3 extends over 16 amino acids.

The V call is TRBV24-1, the J call TRBJ1-1; TRBD1 matches 9 bases. The length of the CDR3 is 18 residues. J gave up 5 bases and V 3 bases, and 15 bases lay outside the gene matches. CDR1 KGHDR and CDR2 SFDVKD come from the germline V gene. The CDR3 spells CATSDHPIQGARETEAFF. The CDR3 DNA sequence: TGTGCCACCAGTGATCATCCGATACAGGGGGCGAGGGAAACTGAAGCTTTCTTT.

The chain combines TRBV7-6 with TRBJ2-5, with D uncertain. The CDR3 is 15 amino acids. V lost 3 bases, J lost 3 bases, and 14 bases lay in between. Germline lookup yields CDR1 SGHVS and CDR2 FNYEAQ. The CDR3 DNA sequence: TGTGCCAGCAGCTTCTCATCAAGAGGAAAAGAGACCCAGTACTTC. Translation gives CASSFSSRGKETQYF.

This chain connects TRBV5-4 to TRBJ2-1; TRBD2 matches at 8 bases. The CDR3 runs 15 residues. Germline V lookup: CDR1 SGHNT, CDR2 YYREEE (reference sequence). V trimming: 4 bases; J trimming: 3 bases; junction bases outside the gene matches: 6. The CDR3 DNA reads TGTGCCAGCAGCCGCGGGGGGCCCCTCTACAATGAGCAGTTCTTC. It translates to CASSRGGPLYNEQFF.

This rearrangement joins TRBV6-5 to TRBJ1-3; D might be TRBD1 (6 bases). The CDR3 spans 15 residues. V shed 2 bases and J shed 2 bases, with 10 bases lying between them. Germline V gene lookup returns CDR1 MNHEY and CDR2 SVGAGI. In DNA, the CDR3 is TGTGCCAGCAGTTACGTAGGGGGAACTGGAAACACCATATATTTT. Protein sequence: CASSYVGGTGNTIYF.

The chain employs TRBV3-1 (or the pseudogene TRBV3-2) and TRBJ1-5; no clear D. CDR3 length: 15 amino acids. With 2 bases removed from V and 2 bases from J, the gap between germline ends came to 10 bases. Germline CDR1 reads LGHDT; CDR2 reads YNNKEL (reference sequence). The CDR3 coding sequence is TGTGCCAGCAGCCAATCCGGGATCGGCAATCAGCCCCAGCATTTT. This encodes CASSQSGIGNQPQHF.

This clone appeared once. This rearrangement joins TRBV5-6 to TRBJ2-7; perhaps TRBD2 as D (5 bases). Trimming removed 5 bases at V and 2 bases at J, with 11 bases between. The CDR3 runs to 13 residues. The germline V gene has CDR1 SGHDT and CDR2 YYEEEE. Written as DNA, the CDR3 is TGTGCCAGCAGTCCGGAGGCGACCTACGAGCAGTACTTC. This sequence encodes CASSPEATYEQYF.

The rearrangement joins TRBV24-1 to TRBJ2-2; TRBD2 aligns across 15 bases. The CDR3 spans 19 residues. V shed 3 bases and J 3 bases; nucleotides not matched to a gene: 7. Germline values: CDR1 KGHDR, CDR2 SFDVKD. The CDR3 region is CATSDRTSGRAGHTGELFF. The DNA of the CDR3 is TGTGCCACCAGTGATCGGACTAGCGGGAGGGCCGGGCACACCGGGGAGCTGTTTTTT.

The chain recombines TRBV6-5 with TRBJ1-1, with D tentatively TRBD1 (6 bases). Trimming shortened V by 10 bases and J by 6 bases, and 24 bases separated the two germline ends. This CDR3 is 15 amino acids long. Germline values: CDR1 MNHEY, CDR2 SVGAGI. Here the CDR3 reads CATNPSYRVRSEAFF. The CDR3 region has the DNA TGTGCCACCAACCCTTCTTACAGGGTTCGCTCTGAAGCTTTCTTT.

V is TRBV19 and J is TRBJ1-2, with 8 nucleotides matching TRBD1. The germline gives CDR1 LNHDA, CDR2 SQIVND (reference sequence). The CDR3 is 13 residues long. Trimming at V came to 10 bases and at J to 4 bases, leaving 8 bases not matched to a gene. The CDR3 sequence: CATQPGGTYGYTF. The CDR3 nucleotides read TGTGCCACCCAACCAGGGGGCACCTATGGCTACACCTTC.

The gene calls are TRBV13 and TRBJ1-1; 7 bases agree with TRBD1. Losses at the gene ends were 2 bases for V and 0 bases for J; bases not matched to a gene: 3. The CDR3 is 15 residues long. In germline, CDR1 is PRHDT, CDR2 FYEKMQ (reference sequence). The DNA of the CDR3 is TGTGCCAGCAGCTTAAACAGGGGTCTGAACACTGAAGCTTTCTTT. Protein sequence: CASSLNRGLNTEAFF.

V usage is TRBV5-1 and J usage is TRBJ2-1; weak D call: TRBD1 (6 bases). Germline V gives CDR1 SGHRS, CDR2 YFSETQ. Deletions cut 4 bases from V and 8 bases from J, with 16 bases between. The CDR3 is made up of 14 amino acids. For the CDR3, the DNA is TGCGCCAGCAGCCTCGACAGACAGGACCATGAGCAGTTCTTC. Translating it yields CASSLDRQDHEQFF.

The rearrangement links TRBV10-3 to TRBJ2-3; 7 bases agree with TRBD2. V gave up 4 bases and J gave up 0 bases; unmatched junction bases: 4. In germline, CDR1 is ENHRY, CDR2 SYGVKD. CDR3 length: 15 amino acids. The CDR3 sequence is CAISAAGASTDTQYF. CDR3 nucleotide sequence: TGTGCCATCAGTGCCGCGGGAGCTAGCACAGATACGCAGTATTTT.

The rearrangement links TRBV19 to TRBJ1-5; 7 bases align to TRBD1. CDR1 and CDR2 (germline): LNHDA, SQIVND (reference sequence). This CDR3 comprises 16 residues. V shed 2 bases and J 4 bases; nucleotides not matched to a gene: 8. The CDR3 DNA is TGTGCCAGTAGTATACGACCGGGACAGTATAATCAGCCCCAGCATTTT. Its translation is CASSIRPGQYNQPQHF. The whole variable domain, remainder taken from reference TRBV19 and TRBJ1-5, is DGGITQSPKYLFRKEGQNVTLSCEQNLNHDAMYWYRQDPGQGLRLIYYSQIVNDFQKGDIAEGYSVSREKKESFPLTVTSAQKNPTAFYLCASSIRPGQYNQPQHFGDGTRLSIL.